This TCR beta chain emerged from a study of blood T cell repertoires in COVID-19. This clone was found once. Germline V CDR1 and CDR2: WSHSY, SAAADI. The ends lost 10 bases at V and 0 bases at J; junction bases unmatched: 8. This CDR3 is built from 14 residues. Methods used by the authors: Amplification with reference gene primers provided the estimates of nucleated cell counts. Libraries were prepared by immunoSEQ multiplex PCR; TCRdb keeps only in-frame clonotypes and omits some of them. For V, J and clone size, that table is used; D and trimming come from the DNA. This table has just under 20,000 clones, over 90% appearing once.

The sample comprised peripheral blood. The receptor was derived from a woman between 45 and 65 years old with active COVID-19. V and J are TRBV10-2 and TRBJ1-2; 7 bases fit TRBD1. The CDR3 region has the DNA TGCGCCACCCGGACAGGCGGTCCTAACTATGGCTACACCTTC. Protein: CATRTGGPNYGYTF.